This TCR beta chain derives from a study of blood T cell repertoires in COVID-19. Study background: There were acute and convalescent COVID-19 samples, and they came from the United States, Italy and Spain.

Germline CDR1 MNHEY, CDR2 SVGAGI. CDR3 length: 15 residues. V gave up 6 bases and J gave up 1 base; unmatched junction bases: 6. Original data processing: How many nucleated cells were present was estimated from reference gene primer amplification. Produced via immunoSEQ multiplex PCR; TCRdb's table is partial and in-frame only. V and J calls plus clone size are reproduced from that table; the DNA served to infer D and trimming. This sample carries 100,000 to 150,000 clones, around two thirds of them seen once, and the ten largest clones take 2% to 2.5%. This receptor was taken from a woman in her sixties or seventies with acute or convalescent COVID-19. Sequencing was carried out using peripheral blood. This rearrangement joins TRBV6-5 to TRBJ2-5; 9 nucleotides align to TRBD2. The CDR3 reads CASSDNSGGQETQYF. In DNA form, the CDR3 reads TGTGCCAGCAGCGATAATAGCGGGGGCCAAGAGACCCAGTACTTC.